This T cell receptor (beta chain) derives from a study of cytomegalovirus exposure and HLA in healthy donors. The donors gave bone marrow, and they were healthy. Donors sampled were nominally healthy, though unrecorded immune exposures were likely. Details on this clone: One end of the junction is discordant with germline, which a read error may explain.

PCR primers comprised 60 Vbeta and 13 Jbeta primers. Assay used: immunoSEQ multiplex PCR; TCRdb lists only in-frame clones, some missing. Here the sample spans about 120,000 clones, 80% being singletons. The CDR3 loop spans 16 amino acids. The germline V gene has CDR1 SGHRS and CDR2 YFSETQ. Sequencing was performed on PBMCs. This sequence was found in a male donor in good health and CMV-seronegative. This rearrangement joins TRBV5-1 to TRBJ2-6, with a tentative D call TRBD1 (5 bases). The CDR3 bases are TGCGCCAGCAGCGGGCCGCTCCCCTCTGGGGCCAACGGCCTGACTTTC. Amino acid sequence: CASSGPLPSGANGLTF. Filled out from reference TRBV5-1 and TRBJ2-6, the complete variable domain reads KAGVTQTPRYLIKTRGQQVTLSCSPISGHRSVSWYQQTPGQGLQFLFEYFSETQRNKGNFPGRFSGRQFSNSRSEMNVSTLELGDSALYLCASSGPLPSGANGLTFGAGSRLTVL.